What follows are 26 T cell receptor beta chains derived from one specimen sequenced in a study of shared clonotypes between healthy human individuals. The assay was immunoSEQ multiplex PCR, and TCRdb's table has in-frame clones only and misses some. The table includes hundreds of thousands of clones, just over 75% detected once. Sequenced: PBMCs. Receptors were obtained from a woman between 35 and 50 years old in good health. Some clones in this sample may be carry-over from other donors' samples.

The V gene is TRBV27, the J gene TRBJ1-4; 8 positions match TRBD1. CDR1 is MNHEY, CDR2 SMNVEV, per germline (reference sequence). The CDR3 sequence is 18 residues long. Germline trimming cut 11 bases from V and 3 bases from J; bases unmatched to any gene: 20. CDR3 nucleotides: TGTGCCGTTCCGGATTCTCAATCTATACAGGGGGCTAATGAAAAACTGTTTTTT. This codes for CAVPDSQSIQGANEKLFF. Full variable domain (rest looked up from reference TRBV27 and TRBJ1-4): EAQVTQNPRYLITVTGKKLTVTCSQNMNHEYMSWYRQDPGLGLRQIYYSMNVEVTDKGDVPEGYKVSRKEKRNFPLILESPSPNQTSLYFCAVPDSQSIQGANEKLFFGSGTQLSVL.

In regard to this clone: A far larger clone is one nucleotide away, so this likely arose from a read error. Other nucleotide sequences in the sample specify the same CDR3. The CDR3 is CAISGTGTTDTQYF. In DNA, the CDR3 is TGTGCCATCAGCGGGACAGGGACAACAGATACACAGTATTTT. The chain joins TRBV10-3 to TRBJ2-3, with 9 nucleotides matching TRBD1. CDR3 length: 14 residues. Germline lookup yields CDR1 ENHRY and CDR2 SYGVKD.

This chain uses TRBV27 with TRBJ2-1, with 11 bases identical to TRBD2. Per germline, CDR1 MNHEY and CDR2 SMNVEV (reference sequence). The CDR3 contains 15 residues. J gave up 7 bases and V 5 bases, and 7 bases lay outside the gene matches. The CDR3 region has the DNA TGTGCCAGCAGTAAAACTAGCGGGAGTGGTAATGAGCAGTTCTTC. This sequence encodes CASSKTSGSGNEQFF.

The chain is built from TRBV19 and TRBJ1-3, with TRBD1 as a possible D gene (5 bases). The length of the CDR3 is 13 residues. Germline CDR1 and CDR2: LNHDA and SQIVND (reference sequence). V lost 7 bases and J 7 bases, leaving 14 bases between the germline ends. This CDR3 reads CASTHLGGNTIYF. DNA for the CDR3: TGTGCCAGTACTCACCTCGGGGGGAACACCATATATTTT.

The rearrangement joins TRBV7-9 to TRBJ1-2; TRBD1 might be the D (6 bases). CDR3 length: 14 residues. V was clipped by 2 bases and J by 1 base, with 8 bases between them. Germline CDR1 is SEHNR and CDR2 is FQNEAQ (reference sequence). DNA for the CDR3: TGTGCCAGCAGCTTATGGACAGTTAACTATGGCTACACCTTC. It specifies CASSLWTVNYGYTF.

The chain is built from TRBV2 and TRBJ2-2, with D uncertain. Germline V gene sequence: CDR1 SNHLY, CDR2 FYNNEI. This CDR3 has 12 amino acids. Trimming cost V 4 bases and J 6 bases, with 6 bases left between them. CDR3 nucleotides: TGTGCCAGCAGTGTAATGGCCGGGGAGCTGTTTTTT. Translation: CASSVMAGELFF.

This clone appeared a single time. The chain couples TRBV19 to TRBJ1-2, with 8 bases fitting TRBD1. CDR3 length: 13 residues. Germline V gene lookup returns CDR1 LNHDA and CDR2 SQIVND (reference sequence). The J segment lost 8 bases and the V segment lost 6 bases, leaving 8 bases of the junction unmatched. DNA of the CDR3: TGTGCCAGTAGGCCGGGACAGGAGTCGGGCTACACCTTC. This codes for CASRPGQESGYTF.

For this clone: The identical CDR3 is also encoded by other nucleotide sequences in the sample. The chain joins TRBV9 to TRBJ2-3; D gene uncertain. The V gene lost 3 bases and the J gene lost 2 bases, with 7 bases spanning the gap. Looked up from germline, CDR1 is SGDLS and CDR2 is YYNGEE. This CDR3 region has 13 residues. The CDR3 loop reads CASSALTTDTQYF. The CDR3 DNA reads as TGTGCCAGCAGCGCTCTCACCACAGATACGCAGTATTTT.

This clone occurred many times. This rearrangement joins TRBV30 to TRBJ1-5; 9 bases align to TRBD1. This CDR3 spans 14 amino acids. V was clipped by 8 bases and J by 1 base; unmatched bases: 6. Germline V gene lookup returns CDR1 GTSNPN and CDR2 SVGIG (reference sequence). CDR3 DNA sequence: TGTGCCGCCCGGACAGGGGTCAGCAATCAGCCCCAGCATTTT. Protein product: CAARTGVSNQPQHF.

V and J are TRBV28 and TRBJ2-5; 7 bases are a match to TRBD2. CDR1 and CDR2 from the germline V gene are MDHEN and SYDVKM. Trimming took 1 base from V and 5 from J; bases not matched to a gene: 7. The CDR3 is made up of 15 amino acids. CDR3 amino acids: CASSLSGGGAETQYF. CDR3 coding DNA: TGTGCCAGCAGTTTATCCGGCGGGGGAGCCGAGACCCAGTACTTC.

The chain couples TRBV6-1 to TRBJ1-2; D unclear. The CDR3 covers 15 residues. Deletions cut 2 bases from V and 8 bases from J, with 18 bases between. Germline V CDR1 and CDR2: MNHNS, SASEGT. CDR3 region: CASSETWRQPSGYTF. DNA for the CDR3: TGTGCCAGCAGTGAAACTTGGCGGCAGCCGAGCGGCTACACCTTC.

The chain carries TRBV30 and TRBJ1-4, with unresolved D. The CDR3 covers 13 residues. The V end lost 1 base, the J end lost 6 bases, and 9 bases lay between the germline ends. The germline V gene encodes CDR1 GTSNPN and CDR2 SVGIG (reference sequence). DNA for the CDR3: TGTGCCTGGAGTGCTGGTCTCGATGAAAAACTGTTTTTT. Residues: CAWSAGLDEKLFF. The complete variable domain, with remaining parts taken from reference TRBV30 and TRBJ1-4, reads SQTIHQWPATLVQPVGSPLSLECTVEGTSNPNLYWYRQAAGRGLQLLFYSVGIGQISSEVPQNLSASRPQDRQFILSSKKLLLSDSGFYLCAWSAGLDEKLFFGSGTQLSVL.

V usage is TRBV29-1 and J usage is TRBJ1-2; 7 bases align to TRBD1. The V segment lost 4 bases and the J segment 1 base; nucleotides outside the gene matches: 3. Germline CDR1 SQVTM, CDR2 ANQGSEA. The CDR3 is 13 residues long. As DNA, the CDR3 is TGCAGCGTTGGGGACAGCAGTAACTATGGCTACACCTTC. Translated, it gives CSVGDSSNYGYTF.

The count of this clone is one. With only one base between it and a far larger clone, this is likely a read error. The chain couples TRBV29-1 to TRBJ2-1, with TRBD2 identical over 9 bases. CDR1 is SQVTM and CDR2 is ANQGSEA in the germline V gene. The junction had 9 bases not matched to a gene; V was cut back by 4 bases and J by 8 bases. The CDR3 spans 14 residues. This CDR3 is CSVVEREVHDEQFF. For the CDR3, the DNA is TGCAGCGTTGTAGAGCGGGAGGTACACGATGAGCAGTTCTTC.

This rearrangement joins TRBV2 to TRBJ1-1; 7 bases are shared with TRBD1. The CDR3 covers 12 residues. The junction had 4 bases not matched to a gene; V was cut back by 6 bases and J by 6 bases. Germline V gene sequence: CDR1 SNHLY, CDR2 FYNNEI. Written as DNA, the CDR3 is TGTGCCAGCAGCGGGGACAGCTCTGAAGCTTTCTTT. Residues: CASSGDSSEAFF. Supplemented by reference TRBV2 and TRBJ1-1, the full variable domain reads EPEVTQTPSHQVTQMGQEVILRCVPISNHLYFYWYRQILGQKVEFLVSFYNNEISEKSEIFDDQFSVERPDGSNFTLKIRSTKLEDSAMYFCASSGDSSEAFFGQGTRLTVV.

J is TRBJ2-2 and V is TRBV27; 9 bases are a match to TRBD1. V lost 2 bases, J lost 2 bases, and 3 bases stayed unmatched. Germline CDR1 reads MNHEY; CDR2 reads SMNVEV (reference sequence). This CDR3 contains 16 residues. CDR3 in DNA: TGTGCCAGCAGTTTACACAGGGGGCTAAACACCGGGGAGCTGTTTTTT. Amino acids: CASSLHRGLNTGELFF.

The chain carries TRBV15 and TRBJ2-7; weak D call: TRBD2 (5 bases). The CDR3 sequence is 14 residues long. CDR1 is LNHNV, CDR2 YYDKDF, per germline (reference sequence). The germline V and J ends were trimmed by 0 bases and 2 bases, with 8 bases remaining between them. The CDR3 here is CATSREVLAYEQYF. The CDR3 DNA follows: TGTGCCACCAGCAGAGAAGTACTAGCCTACGAGCAGTACTTC.

CDR3 amino acids: CASSKRIQETQYF. As DNA, the CDR3 is TGTGCCAGCAGCAAGCGGATCCAAGAGACCCAGTACTTC. This chain connects TRBV6-1 to TRBJ2-5; TRBD2 is a possible D gene (5 bases). Germline-derived CDR1 and CDR2 are MNHNS and SASEGT. The CDR3 covers 13 residues. With 6 bases removed from V and 1 base from J, the gap between germline ends came to 9 bases.

The chain combines TRBV7-9 with TRBJ2-1; 7 bases match TRBD2. CDR3 length: 17 amino acids. V lost 1 base and J lost 6; bases outside the gene matches: 12. Germline lookup yields CDR1 SEHNR and CDR2 FQNEAQ (reference sequence). Written as DNA, the CDR3 is TGTGCCAGCAGCTTAGTACTGTCCGCGGGAGTCCCCAATGAGCAGTTCTTC. Encoded protein: CASSLVLSAGVPNEQFF.

V and J are TRBV6-5 and TRBJ2-7; the D gene is possibly TRBD1 (5 bases). The V end was cut by 6 bases, the J end by 10 bases, with 22 bases between. The CDR3 runs to 14 residues. The germline gives CDR1 MNHEY, CDR2 SVGAGI. Here the CDR3 reads CASSPVEFGQGQYF. CDR3 nucleotide sequence: TGTGCCAGCAGCCCTGTTGAGTTCGGGCAGGGCCAGTACTTC.

A remark on this clone: With a far larger clone one base away, a read error is the likely cause. This chain links TRBV6-4 with TRBJ1-1, with 8 bases matching TRBD1. This CDR3 has 14 amino acids. Germline CDR1 MRHNA, CDR2 SNTAGT. The CDR3, as DNA: TGTGTCAGCAGTGAGGGACAGGAGAACACTGAAGCTTTCTTT. Its protein product is CVSSEGQENTEAFF.

The chain employs TRBV19 and TRBJ2-2; TRBD2 agrees at 12 bases. This CDR3 is 16 amino acids long. V shed 5 bases and J 5 bases; nucleotides not matched to a gene: 6. CDR1 and CDR2 (germline): LNHDA, SQIVND (reference sequence). CDR3 loop: CASSASGRAGTGELFF. In DNA, the CDR3 is TGTGCCAGTAGTGCTAGCGGGAGGGCCGGAACCGGGGAGCTGTTTTTT.

This clone was found many times. Other DNA variants within this sample encode the same CDR3. The V and J genes are TRBV28 and TRBJ2-1, with 13 nucleotides matching TRBD2. The junction had 7 bases not matched to a gene; V was cut back by 5 bases and J by 3 bases. The germline CDR1 and CDR2 sequences are MDHEN and SYDVKM. There are 17 residues in the CDR3. This CDR3 is CASSHGTSGTYYNEQFF. CDR3 nucleotide sequence: TGTGCCAGCAGTCACGGGACTAGCGGGACCTACTACAATGAGCAGTTCTTC.

The gene calls are TRBV15 and TRBJ2-1; TRBD2 matches 11 bases. Unmatched junction bases numbered 10, after V lost 5 bases and J lost 7 bases. CDR3 size: 16 residues. CDR1 is LNHNV and CDR2 is YYDKDF in the germline V gene (reference sequence). CDR3 protein: CATSWMRGLAENEQFF. CDR3 nucleotide sequence: TGTGCCACCAGCTGGATGAGGGGACTAGCGGAAAATGAGCAGTTCTTC.

The chain has TRBV5-1 and TRBJ2-5; 14 bases are a match to TRBD2. TRBJ2-7 matches the DNA end more closely, so the J call is doubtful. The germline CDR1 and CDR2 sequences are SGHRS and YFSETQ. CDR3 size: 16 residues. The CDR3 nucleotides read TGCGCCAGCAGCTTCACCGGGACTAGCGGGAGTTACGAGCAGTACTTC. Protein product: CASSFTGTSGSYEQYF.

The V and J genes are TRBV19 and TRBJ2-7; D gene unclear. Trimming stripped 4 bases from V and 4 bases from J, with 17 bases between. The CDR3 runs 15 residues. Germline CDR1 is LNHDA and CDR2 is SQIVND (reference sequence). The DNA of the CDR3 is TGTGCCAGTAGTACAACGGCTACCGCGATTTACGAGCAGTACTTC. This sequence encodes CASSTTATAIYEQYF.